The sample holds one count of the clone carrying this T cell receptor (beta chain). The data stem from a study of blood T cell repertoires in COVID-19. Overall study: The study drew acute and convalescent COVID-19 samples from the United States, Italy and Spain. PBMCs, B-cell-depleted T cells, or T cells were the source of the cDNA or gDNA that made up the material.

In the original analysis: Cell counts per sample came from amplifying reference gene primers. This table comes from immunoSEQ multiplex PCR, and its TCRdb copy is limited to in-frame clones, with some not included. Clonal size and the V and J genes are those of that table, whereas D and trimming came from the DNA. Here the sample spans a few hundred thousand clones, 89% being singletons. Trimming left V 1 base short and J 8 bases short, with 5 bases between. The CDR3 is 12 residues long. Sequencing was carried out using peripheral blood. V is TRBV12-3 or TRBV12-4 and J is TRBJ1-4; no clear D gene. This clonotype was obtained from a man in his forties with acute or convalescent COVID-19. CDR3 sequence (DNA): TGTGCCAGCAGTTTAGGAGGGGAAAAACTGTTTTTT. As protein: CASSLGGEKLFF.